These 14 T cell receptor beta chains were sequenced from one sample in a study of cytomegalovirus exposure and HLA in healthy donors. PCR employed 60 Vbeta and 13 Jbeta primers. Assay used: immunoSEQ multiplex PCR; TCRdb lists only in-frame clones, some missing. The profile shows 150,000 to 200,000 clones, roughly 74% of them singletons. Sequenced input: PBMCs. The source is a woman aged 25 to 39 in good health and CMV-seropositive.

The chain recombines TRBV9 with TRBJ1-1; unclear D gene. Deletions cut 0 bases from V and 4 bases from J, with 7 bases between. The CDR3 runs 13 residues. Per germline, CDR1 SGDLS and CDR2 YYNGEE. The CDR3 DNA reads TGTGCCAGCAGCGTAGTGGAGGGCACTGAAGCTTTCTTT. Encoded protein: CASSVVEGTEAFF.

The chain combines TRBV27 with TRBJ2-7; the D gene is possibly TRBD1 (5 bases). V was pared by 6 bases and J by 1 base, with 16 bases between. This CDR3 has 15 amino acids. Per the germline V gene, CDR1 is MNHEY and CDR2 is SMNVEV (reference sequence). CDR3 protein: CASRNPRGSSYEQYF. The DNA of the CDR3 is TGTGCCAGCAGAAACCCTAGGGGCAGTTCCTACGAGCAGTACTTC.

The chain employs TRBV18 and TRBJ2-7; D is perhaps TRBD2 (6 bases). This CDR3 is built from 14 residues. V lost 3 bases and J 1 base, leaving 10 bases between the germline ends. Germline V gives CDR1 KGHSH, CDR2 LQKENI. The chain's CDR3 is CASSPGGASYEQYF. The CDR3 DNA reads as TGTGCCAGCTCACCTGGCGGGGCGTCCTACGAGCAGTACTTC. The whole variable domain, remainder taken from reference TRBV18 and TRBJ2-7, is NAGVMQNPRHLVRRRGQEARLRCSPMKGHSHVYWYRQLPEEGLKFMVYLQKENIIDESGMPKERFSAEFPKEGPSILRIQQVVRGDSAAYFCASSPGGASYEQYFGPGTRLTVT.

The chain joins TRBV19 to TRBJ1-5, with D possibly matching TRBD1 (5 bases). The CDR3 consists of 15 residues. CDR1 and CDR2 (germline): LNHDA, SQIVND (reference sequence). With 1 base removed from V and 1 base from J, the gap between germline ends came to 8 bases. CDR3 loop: CASSIATVSNQPQHF. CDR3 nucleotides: TGTGCCAGTAGTATAGCGACAGTAAGCAATCAGCCCCAGCATTTT.

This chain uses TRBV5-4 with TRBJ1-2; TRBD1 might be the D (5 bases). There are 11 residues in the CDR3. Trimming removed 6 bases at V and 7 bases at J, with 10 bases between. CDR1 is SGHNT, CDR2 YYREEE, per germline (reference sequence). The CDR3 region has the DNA TGTGCCAGCAAGGATGGGGCTGGCTACACCTTC. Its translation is CASKDGAGYTF.

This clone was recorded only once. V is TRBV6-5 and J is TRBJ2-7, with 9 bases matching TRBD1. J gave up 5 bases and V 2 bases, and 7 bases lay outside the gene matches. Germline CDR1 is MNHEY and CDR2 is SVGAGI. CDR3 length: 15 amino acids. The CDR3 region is CASSYSRDRVHEQYF. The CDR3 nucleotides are TGTGCCAGCAGTTACAGCCGGGACAGGGTCCACGAGCAGTACTTC.

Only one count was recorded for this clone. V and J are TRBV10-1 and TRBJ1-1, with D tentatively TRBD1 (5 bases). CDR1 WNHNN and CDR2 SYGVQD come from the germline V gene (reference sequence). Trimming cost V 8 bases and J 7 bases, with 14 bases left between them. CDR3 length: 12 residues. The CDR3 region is CASPKQEIEAFF. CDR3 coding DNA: TGCGCCAGCCCTAAACAGGAGATTGAAGCTTTCTTT.

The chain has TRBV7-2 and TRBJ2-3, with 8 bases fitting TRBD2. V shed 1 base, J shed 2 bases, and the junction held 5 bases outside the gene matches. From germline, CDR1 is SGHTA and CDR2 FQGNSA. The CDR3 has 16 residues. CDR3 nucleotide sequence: TGTGCCAGCAGCTTAGGGACGGGGGGGCACACAGATACGCAGTATTTT. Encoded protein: CASSLGTGGHTDTQYF. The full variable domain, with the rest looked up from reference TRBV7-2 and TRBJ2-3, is GAGVSQSPSNKVTEKGKDVELRCDPISGHTALYWYRQSLGQGLEFLIYFQGNSAPDKSGLPSDRFSAERTGGSVSTLTIQRTQQEDSAVYLCASSLGTGGHTDTQYFGPGTRLTVL.

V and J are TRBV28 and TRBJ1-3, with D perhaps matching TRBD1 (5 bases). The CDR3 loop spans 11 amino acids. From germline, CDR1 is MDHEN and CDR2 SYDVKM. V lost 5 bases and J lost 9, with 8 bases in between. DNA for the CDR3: TGTGCCAGCAGTACACAGGTCACCATATATTTT. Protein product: CASSTQVTIYF.

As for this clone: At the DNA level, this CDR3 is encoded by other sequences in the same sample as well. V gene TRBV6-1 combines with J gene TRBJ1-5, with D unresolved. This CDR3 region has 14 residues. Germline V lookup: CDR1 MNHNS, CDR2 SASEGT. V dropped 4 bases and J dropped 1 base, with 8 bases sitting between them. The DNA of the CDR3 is TGTGCCAGCAGTGGCGGGAACAGCAATCAGCCCCAGCATTTT. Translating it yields CASSGGNSNQPQHF.

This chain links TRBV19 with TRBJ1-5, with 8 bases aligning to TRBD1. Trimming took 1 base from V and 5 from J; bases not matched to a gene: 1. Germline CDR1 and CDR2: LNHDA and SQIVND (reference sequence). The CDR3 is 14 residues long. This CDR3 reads CASSIATGDQPQHF. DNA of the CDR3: TGTGCCAGTAGTATAGCGACAGGGGATCAGCCCCAGCATTTT. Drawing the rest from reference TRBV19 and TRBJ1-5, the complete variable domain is DGGITQSPKYLFRKEGQNVTLSCEQNLNHDAMYWYRQDPGQGLRLIYYSQIVNDFQKGDIAEGYSVSREKKESFPLTVTSAQKNPTAFYLCASSIATGDQPQHFGDGTRLSIL.

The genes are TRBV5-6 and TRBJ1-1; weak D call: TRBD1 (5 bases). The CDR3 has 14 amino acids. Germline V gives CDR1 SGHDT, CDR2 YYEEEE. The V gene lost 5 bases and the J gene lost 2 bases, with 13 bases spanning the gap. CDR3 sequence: CASRQQTANTEAFF. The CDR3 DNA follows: TGTGCCAGCAGACAGCAGACAGCAAACACTGAAGCTTTCTTT.

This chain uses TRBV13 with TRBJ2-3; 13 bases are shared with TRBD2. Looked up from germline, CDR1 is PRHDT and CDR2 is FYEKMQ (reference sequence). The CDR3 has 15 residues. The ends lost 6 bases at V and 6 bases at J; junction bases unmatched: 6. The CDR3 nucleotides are TGTGCCAGCAGTGCGGGACTAGCGGGAACCGATACGCAGTATTTT. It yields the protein CASSAGLAGTDTQYF.

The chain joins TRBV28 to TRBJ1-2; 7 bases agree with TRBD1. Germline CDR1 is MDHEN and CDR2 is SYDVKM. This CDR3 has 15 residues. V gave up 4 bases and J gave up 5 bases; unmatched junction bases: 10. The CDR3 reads CASSYQDRILYGYTF. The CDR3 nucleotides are TGTGCCAGCAGTTACCAGGACAGGATCCTTTATGGCTACACCTTC.